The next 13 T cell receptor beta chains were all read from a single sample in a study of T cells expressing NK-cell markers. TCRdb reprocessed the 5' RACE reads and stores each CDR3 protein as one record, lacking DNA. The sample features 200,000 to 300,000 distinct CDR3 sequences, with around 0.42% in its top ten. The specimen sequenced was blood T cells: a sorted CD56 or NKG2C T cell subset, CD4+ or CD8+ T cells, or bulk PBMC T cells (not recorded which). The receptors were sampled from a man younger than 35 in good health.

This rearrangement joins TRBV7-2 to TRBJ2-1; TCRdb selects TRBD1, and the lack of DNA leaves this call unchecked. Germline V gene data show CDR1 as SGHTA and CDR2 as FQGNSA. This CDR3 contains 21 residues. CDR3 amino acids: CASSLGAVYRPGQGRWYEQFF.

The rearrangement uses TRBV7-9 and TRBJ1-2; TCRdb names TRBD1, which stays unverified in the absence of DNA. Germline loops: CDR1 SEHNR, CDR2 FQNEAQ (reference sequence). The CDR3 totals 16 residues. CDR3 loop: CASSRRPGGIDYGYTF. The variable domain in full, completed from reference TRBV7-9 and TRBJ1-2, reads DTGVSQNPRHKITKRGQNVTFRCDPISEHNRLYWYRQTLGQGPEFLTYFQNEAQLEKSRLLSDRFSAERPKGSFSTLEIQRTEQGDSAMYLCASSRRPGGIDYGYTFGSGTRLTVV.

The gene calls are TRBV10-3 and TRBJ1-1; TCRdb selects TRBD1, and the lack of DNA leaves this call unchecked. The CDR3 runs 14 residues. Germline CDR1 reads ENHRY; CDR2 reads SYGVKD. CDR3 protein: CAIRGAGGLPEAFF.

This chain's CDR3 is CASSPRTGTEAFF. The chain combines TRBV18 with TRBJ1-1; TCRdb returns TRBD1, unconfirmable since there is no DNA. The germline V gene has CDR1 KGHSH and CDR2 LQKENI. This CDR3 comprises 13 residues.

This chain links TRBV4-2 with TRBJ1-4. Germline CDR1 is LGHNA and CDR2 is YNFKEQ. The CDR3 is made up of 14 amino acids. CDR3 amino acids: CASSQGREDEKLFF.

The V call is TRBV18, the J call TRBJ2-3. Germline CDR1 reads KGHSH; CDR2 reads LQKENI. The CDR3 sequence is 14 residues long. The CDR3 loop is CASSPPVRTDTQYF. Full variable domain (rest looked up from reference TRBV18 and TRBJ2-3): NAGVMQNPRHLVRRRGQEARLRCSPMKGHSHVYWYRQLPEEGLKFMVYLQKENIIDESGMPKERFSAEFPKEGPSILRIQQVVRGDSAAYFCASSPPVRTDTQYFGPGTRLTVL.

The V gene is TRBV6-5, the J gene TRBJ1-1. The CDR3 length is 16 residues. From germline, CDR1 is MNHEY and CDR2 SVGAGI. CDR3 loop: CASSYSEVATYTEAFF.

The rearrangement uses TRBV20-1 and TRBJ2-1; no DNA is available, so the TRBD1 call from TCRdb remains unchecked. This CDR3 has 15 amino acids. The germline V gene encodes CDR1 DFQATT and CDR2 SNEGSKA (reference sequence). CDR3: CSAALAPPRVNEQFF.

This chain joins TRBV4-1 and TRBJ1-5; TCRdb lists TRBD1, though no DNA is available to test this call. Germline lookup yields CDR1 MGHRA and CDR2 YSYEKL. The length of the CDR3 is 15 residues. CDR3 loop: CASSTWGFSNQPQHF.

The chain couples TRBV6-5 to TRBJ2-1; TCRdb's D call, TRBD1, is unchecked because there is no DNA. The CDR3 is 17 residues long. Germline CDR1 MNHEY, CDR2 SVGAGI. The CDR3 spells CASSYRGQGLSYNEQFF.

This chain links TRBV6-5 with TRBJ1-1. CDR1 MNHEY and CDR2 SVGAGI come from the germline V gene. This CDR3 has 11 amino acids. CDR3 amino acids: CASSYGVVAFF.

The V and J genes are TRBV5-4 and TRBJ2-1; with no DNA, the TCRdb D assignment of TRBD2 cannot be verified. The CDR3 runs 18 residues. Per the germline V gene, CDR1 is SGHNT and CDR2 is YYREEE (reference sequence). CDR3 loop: CASSLKGLAGLTYNEQFF. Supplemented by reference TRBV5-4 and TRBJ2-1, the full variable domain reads ETGVTQSPTHLIKTRGQQVTLRCSSQSGHNTVSWYQQALGQGPQFIFQYYREEENGRGNFPPRFSGLQFPNYSSELNVNALELDDSALYLCASSLKGLAGLTYNEQFFGPGTRLTVL.

The CDR3 sequence is CSAPQPGQNEKLFF. V is TRBV20-1 and J is TRBJ1-4; TCRdb selects TRBD1, and the lack of DNA leaves this call unchecked. Germline V CDR1 and CDR2: DFQATT, SNEGSKA (reference sequence). This CDR3 is built from 14 residues.